Sequencing of this T cell receptor (beta chain) was carried out in a study of CD8+CD57+ T cells in acquired aplastic anemia (dated by TCRdb to 2017 to 2018). Regarding the research as a whole: On average, sorted CD4+ and CD8+ cells yielded around 3.4 ug of extracted DNA, with a range of about 0.17 to 27.4 ug. An average of roughly 10 million reads for CD4+ cells and around 11 million reads for CD8+ cells was obtained from healthy donor samples.

TCR beta VDJ combination and CDR3 sequence profiling used genomic DNA as the template. An Illumina HiSeq 2000 was used for TCR repertoire sequencing. In the authors' own workflow: TRBV/TRBJ rearrangement plots, CDR3 size and DJ length profiles, and Simpson's diversity index were used to evaluate the repertoires. The most abundant DNA sequence in the deep sequencing data was defined as the immunodominant clone. CDR3 amino acid sequences were checked for sharing across subjects and were also compared against the VDJdb database and published repertoires. Using fastp trimming at Q25 and MiXCR clonotype assembly, TCRdb reanalyzed the public sequencing data and kept in-frame beta chains. Rows are combined by CDR3 protein, so each entry shows the most common genes and DNA. TCRdb's processing, not the study's, gives the V and J calls here. A total of 65,000 to 85,000 distinct CDR3 sequences appear in this sample, roughly half of them only once. The biggest ten clones account for approximately 8.3% of the sample.

TCR repertoires of sorted CD4+ and CD8+ blood T cells from severe aplastic anemia patients and healthy subjects were deep-sequenced in the study. Ficoll-Paque density gradient centrifugation was used to isolate peripheral blood mononuclear cells. CD4+ and CD8+ T cells were sorted by FACS or magnetic beads before DNA extraction. The paper's findings and limits, for the study overall: Twenty-nine CD8+ CDR3 sequences were found in both patients and controls but appeared to be highly expressed in patients and within the immunodominant clones of the patients. No significant difference in CD8+ Simpson's diversity was found between patients and healthy controls (P=0.060).

This clonotype was recorded at least ten times. The specificity of this receptor is unknown. No much larger clone exists at a distance of one base, and base qualities are not known. Spanning cysteine to phenylalanine, the CDR3 consists of 14 amino acids. The entry retains the CDR3 DNA only, 42 bases that are in frame from base 1. V and J are truncated by 7 bases and 1 base respectively, leaving an intervening sequence of 13 bases. Per the germline V gene, WSHSY is the CDR1 and SAAADI is the CDR2. This receptor was identified in a human donor in good health, serving as a control. Sample: sorted CD4+, CD8+, or CD8+CD57+ T cells (not recorded which) from PBMCs. The rearrangement combines TRBV10-2 with TRBJ1-1, with the D gene call left open. The CDR3 in this case is CASIVEVGNTEAFF. The DNA reads TGCGCCAGCATTGTCGAAGTTGGGAACACTGAAGCTTTCTTT.